This section outlines one T cell receptor (beta chain) sequence together with its context. Its antigen is as yet unknown. Random hexamers served to reverse transcribe roughly 0.5 to 1 ug RNA. One entry per CDR3 protein results from TCRdb running MiXCR on the immunoSEQ multiplex PCR reads. This sample has over 130,000 distinct CDR3 sequences, with 95% found just once. TCR beta sequencing covered blood CD8+ and CD4+ T cells. Diagnostic criteria for definite or probable disease, in their recently defined form, were met by the patients with Susac syndrome. The source of the sample is a study of CD8 T cells in Susac syndrome. Study overall: Intravenous immunoglobulin alone or corticosteroids were being given to patients with Susac syndrome at blood draw, unless they were therapy-naive.

Study-wide results and caveats: Clonal expansion did not appear in Susac syndrome CD4+ T cell repertoires.

The clonotype was recovered from a human donor with Susac syndrome. The specimen sequenced was CD4+ T cells from PBMCs.

The CDR3 sequence: CASRSQAGPNQPQHF. CDR3 coding DNA: TGTGCCAGCAGGTCCCAGGCAGGGCCCAATCAGCCCCAGCATTTT. V is TRBV28 and J is TRBJ1-5; D is perhaps TRBD1 (5 bases). CDR3 length equals 15 residues. The V gene lost 6 bases and the J gene lost 3 bases, with 15 bases spanning the gap. Per the germline V gene, CDR1 is MDHEN and CDR2 is SYDVKM.